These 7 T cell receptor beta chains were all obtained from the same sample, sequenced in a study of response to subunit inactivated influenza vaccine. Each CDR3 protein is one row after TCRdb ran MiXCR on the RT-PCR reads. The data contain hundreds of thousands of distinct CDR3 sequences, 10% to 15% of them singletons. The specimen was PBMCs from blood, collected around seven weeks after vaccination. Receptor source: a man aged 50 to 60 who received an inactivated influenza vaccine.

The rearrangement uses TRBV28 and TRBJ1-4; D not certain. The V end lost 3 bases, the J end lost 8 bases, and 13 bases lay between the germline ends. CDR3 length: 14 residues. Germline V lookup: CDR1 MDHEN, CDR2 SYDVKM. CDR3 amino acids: CASSFGQRGEKLFF. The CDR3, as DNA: TGTGCCAGCAGTTTCGGTCAGAGAGGAGAAAAACTGTTTTTT.

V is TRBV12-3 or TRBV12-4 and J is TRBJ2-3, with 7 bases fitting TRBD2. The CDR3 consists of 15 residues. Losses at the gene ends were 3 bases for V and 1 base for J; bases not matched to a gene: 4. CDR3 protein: CASSLGGFGTDTQYF. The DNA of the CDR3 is TGTGCCAGCAGTTTGGGGGGGTTTGGCACAGATACGCAGTATTTT.

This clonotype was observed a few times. This chain's CDR3 is CAISSQGGETQYF. Here the CDR3 DNA reads TGTGCCATCAGTTCCCAGGGAGGGGAGACCCAGTACTTC. This rearrangement joins TRBV10-3 to TRBJ2-5; TRBD2 matches 7 bases. The CDR3 length is 13 residues. V lost 5 bases to trimming and J lost 5 bases; unmatched junction nucleotides: 5. CDR1 and CDR2 (germline): ENHRY, SYGVKD.

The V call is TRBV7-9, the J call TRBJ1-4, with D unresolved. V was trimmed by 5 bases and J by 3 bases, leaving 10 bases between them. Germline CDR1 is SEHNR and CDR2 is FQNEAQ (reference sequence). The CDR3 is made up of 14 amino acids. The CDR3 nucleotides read TGTGCCAGCAGCCCCAATATGGCTAATGAAAAACTGTTTTTT. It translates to CASSPNMANEKLFF.

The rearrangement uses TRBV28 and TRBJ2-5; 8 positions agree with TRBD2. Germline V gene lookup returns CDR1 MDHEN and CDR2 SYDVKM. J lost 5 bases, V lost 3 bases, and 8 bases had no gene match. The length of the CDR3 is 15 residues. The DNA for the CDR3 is TGTGCCAGCAGTTTGGATAGTTCGGGGGGGGAGACCCAGTACTTC. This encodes CASSLDSSGGETQYF.

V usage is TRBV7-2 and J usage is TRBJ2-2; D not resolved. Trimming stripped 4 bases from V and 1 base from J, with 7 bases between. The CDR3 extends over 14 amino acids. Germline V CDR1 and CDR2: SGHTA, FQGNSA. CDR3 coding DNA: TGTGCCAGCAGCTCCAATTGGAACACCGGGGAGCTGTTTTTT. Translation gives CASSSNWNTGELFF.

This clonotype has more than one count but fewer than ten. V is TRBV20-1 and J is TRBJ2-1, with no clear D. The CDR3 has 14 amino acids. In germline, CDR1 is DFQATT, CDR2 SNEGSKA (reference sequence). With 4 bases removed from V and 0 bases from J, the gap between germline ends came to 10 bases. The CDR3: CSANPVSSYNEQFF. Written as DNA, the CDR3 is TGCAGTGCTAACCCAGTAAGCTCCTACAATGAGCAGTTCTTC.